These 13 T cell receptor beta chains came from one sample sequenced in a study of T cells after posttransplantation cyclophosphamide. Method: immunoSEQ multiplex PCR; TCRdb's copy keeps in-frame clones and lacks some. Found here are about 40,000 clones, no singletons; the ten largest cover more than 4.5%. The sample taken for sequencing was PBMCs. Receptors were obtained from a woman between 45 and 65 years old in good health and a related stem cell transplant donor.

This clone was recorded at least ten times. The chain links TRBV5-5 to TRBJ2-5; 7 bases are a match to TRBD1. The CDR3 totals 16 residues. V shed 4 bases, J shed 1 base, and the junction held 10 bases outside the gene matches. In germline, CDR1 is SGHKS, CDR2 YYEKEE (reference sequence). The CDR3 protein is CASSLGYYRGQETQYF. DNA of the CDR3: TGTGCCAGCAGCCTGGGATACTACAGGGGCCAAGAGACCCAGTACTTC.

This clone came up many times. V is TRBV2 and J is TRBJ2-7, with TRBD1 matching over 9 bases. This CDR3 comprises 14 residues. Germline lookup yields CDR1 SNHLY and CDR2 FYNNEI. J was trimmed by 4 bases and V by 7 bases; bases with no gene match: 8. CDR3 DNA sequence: TGTGCCAGCAACGCGGACAGGGGAGTTTACGAGCAGTACTTC. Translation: CASNADRGVYEQYF. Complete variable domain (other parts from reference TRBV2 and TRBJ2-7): EPEVTQTPSHQVTQMGQEVILRCVPISNHLYFYWYRQILGQKVEFLVSFYNNEISEKSEIFDDQFSVERPDGSNFTLKIRSTKLEDSAMYFCASNADRGVYEQYFGPGTRLTVT.

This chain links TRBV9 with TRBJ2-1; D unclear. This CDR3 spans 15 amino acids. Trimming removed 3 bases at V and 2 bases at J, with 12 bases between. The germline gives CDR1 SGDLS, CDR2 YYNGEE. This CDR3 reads CASSETNRAYNEQFF. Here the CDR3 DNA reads TGTGCCAGCAGCGAAACGAACCGAGCCTACAATGAGCAGTTCTTC.

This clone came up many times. The CDR3: CASSYNNYGYTF. CDR3 nucleotides: TGTGCCAGCAGTTATAATAACTATGGCTACACCTTC. The chain joins TRBV6-5 to TRBJ1-2, with no clear D. Trimming left V 3 bases short and J 1 base short, with 3 bases between. The germline gives CDR1 MNHEY, CDR2 SVGAGI. This CDR3 has 12 amino acids.

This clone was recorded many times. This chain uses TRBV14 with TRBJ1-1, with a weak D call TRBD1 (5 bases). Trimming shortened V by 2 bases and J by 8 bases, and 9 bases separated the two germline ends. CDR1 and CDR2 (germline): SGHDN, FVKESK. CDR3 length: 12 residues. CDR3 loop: CASSQIRGEAFF. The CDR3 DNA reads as TGTGCCAGCAGCCAAATCCGGGGGGAAGCTTTCTTT.

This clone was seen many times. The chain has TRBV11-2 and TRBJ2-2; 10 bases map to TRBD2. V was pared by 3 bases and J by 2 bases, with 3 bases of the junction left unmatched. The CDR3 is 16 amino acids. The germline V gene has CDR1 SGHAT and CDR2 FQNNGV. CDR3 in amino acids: CASSFTSGVNTGELFF. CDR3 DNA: TGTGCCAGCAGCTTTACTAGCGGGGTTAACACCGGGGAGCTGTTTTTT. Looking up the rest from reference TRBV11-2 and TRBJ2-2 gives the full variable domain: EAGVAQSPRYKIIEKRQSVAFWCNPISGHATLYWYQQILGQGPKLLIQFQNNGVVDDSQLPKDRFSAERLKGVDSTLKIQPAKLEDSAVYLCASSFTSGVNTGELFFGEGSRLTVL.

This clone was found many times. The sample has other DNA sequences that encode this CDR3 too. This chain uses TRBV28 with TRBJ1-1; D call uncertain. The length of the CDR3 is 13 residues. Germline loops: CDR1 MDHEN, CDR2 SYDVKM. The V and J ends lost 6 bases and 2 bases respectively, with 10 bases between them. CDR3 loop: CASRRTDNTEAFF. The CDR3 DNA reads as TGTGCCAGCAGACGAACAGATAACACTGAAGCTTTCTTT.

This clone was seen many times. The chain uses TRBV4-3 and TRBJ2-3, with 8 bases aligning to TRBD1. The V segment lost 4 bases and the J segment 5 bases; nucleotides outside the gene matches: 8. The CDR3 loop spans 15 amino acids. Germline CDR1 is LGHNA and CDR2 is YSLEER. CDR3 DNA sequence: TGCGCCAGCAGCCCAGACGGACAGGGAATAGATACGCAGTATTTT. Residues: CASSPDGQGIDTQYF.

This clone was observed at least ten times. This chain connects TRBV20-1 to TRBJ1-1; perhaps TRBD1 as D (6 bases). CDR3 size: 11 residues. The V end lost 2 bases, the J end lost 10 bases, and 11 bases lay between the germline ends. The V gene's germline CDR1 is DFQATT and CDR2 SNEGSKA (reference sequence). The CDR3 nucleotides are TGCAGTGCTAGATTCGGGACAACAGCTTTCTTT. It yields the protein CSARFGTTAFF.

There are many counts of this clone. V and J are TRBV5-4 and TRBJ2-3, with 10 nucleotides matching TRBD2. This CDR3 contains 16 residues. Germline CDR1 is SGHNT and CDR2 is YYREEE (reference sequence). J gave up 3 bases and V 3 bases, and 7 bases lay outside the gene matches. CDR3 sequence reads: CASSSYSGGWTDTQYF. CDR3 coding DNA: TGTGCCAGCAGCTCCTATAGCGGGGGGTGGACAGATACGCAGTATTTT.

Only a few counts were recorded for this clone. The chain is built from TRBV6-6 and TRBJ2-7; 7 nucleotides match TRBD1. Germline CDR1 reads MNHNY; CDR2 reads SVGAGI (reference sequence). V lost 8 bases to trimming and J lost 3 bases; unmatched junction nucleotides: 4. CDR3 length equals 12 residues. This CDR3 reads CASRNRGYEQYF. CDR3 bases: TGTGCCAGCCGGAACAGGGGCTACGAGCAGTACTTC.

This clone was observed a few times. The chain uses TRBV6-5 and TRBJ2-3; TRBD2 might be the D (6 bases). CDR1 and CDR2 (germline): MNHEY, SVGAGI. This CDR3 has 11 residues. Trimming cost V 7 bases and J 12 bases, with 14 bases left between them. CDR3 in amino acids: CASKNRDSQYF. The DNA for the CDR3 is TGTGCCAGCAAAAACCGGGACTCCCAGTATTTT.

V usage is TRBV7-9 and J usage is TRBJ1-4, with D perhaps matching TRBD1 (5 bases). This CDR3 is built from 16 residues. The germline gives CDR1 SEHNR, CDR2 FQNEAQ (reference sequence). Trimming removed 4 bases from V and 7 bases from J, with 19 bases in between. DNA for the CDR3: TGTGCCAGCAGCTCCTCCGGGGGGGGAATTGGTGAAAAACTGTTTTTT. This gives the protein CASSSSGGGIGEKLFF.